These 22 T cell receptor beta chains originate from one sample sequenced in a study of beta chain features in type 1 diabetes. Sequenced material consisted of expressed TCRB transcripts (all of the isolated RNA was reverse transcribed). This table comes from immunoSEQ multiplex PCR, and its TCRdb copy is limited to in-frame clones, with some not included. The top ten clones hold around 0.02% of a sample with 810,000 or so clones, around a sixth of them seen once. Sequencing input: naive CD4+ T cells from blood. These TCRs come from a woman in her late teens or twenties in good health.

This chain links TRBV27 with TRBJ2-7; TRBD2 aligns across 9 bases. Trimming removed 6 bases from V and 7 bases from J; junction bases left unmatched: 13. This CDR3 spans 15 amino acids. CDR1 is MNHEY and CDR2 is SMNVEV in the germline V gene (reference sequence). CDR3 protein: CASSPRGTSSVEQYF. The CDR3 DNA sequence: TGTGCCAGCAGCCCACGGGGGACTAGCTCGGTAGAGCAGTACTTC.

V gene TRBV10-3 combines with J gene TRBJ1-2; D is uncertain. Trimming stripped 4 bases from V and 4 bases from J, with 7 bases between. In germline, CDR1 is ENHRY, CDR2 SYGVKD. The CDR3 is 12 residues long. The CDR3 DNA follows: TGTGCCATCAGTGCCACGGTCTATGGCTACACCTTC. It translates to CAISATVYGYTF.

This rearrangement joins TRBV7-2 to TRBJ2-7; D possibly corresponds to TRBD1 (6 bases). CDR3 length: 15 amino acids. CDR1 and CDR2 from the germline V gene are SGHTA and FQGNSA. Deletions cut 5 bases from V and 2 bases from J, with 16 bases between. CDR3 in DNA: TGTGCCAGCAGCCTAGAGGGGGTTGTGGCCTACGAGCAGTACTTC. Translating gives CASSLEGVVAYEQYF.

CDR3 nucleotides: TGTGCTAGTGGTTTGGGAGCGGGGGAAGGGGAGACCCAGTACTTC. Protein: CASGLGAGEGETQYF. The V gene is TRBV12-5, the J gene TRBJ2-5; 8 bases line up with TRBD2. This CDR3 has 15 residues. Trimming cost V 1 base and J 5 bases; bases outside gene matches: 6. Looked up from germline, CDR1 is LGHNT and CDR2 is FRNRAP.

The gene calls are TRBV18 and TRBJ1-1, with D uncertain. From germline, CDR1 is KGHSH and CDR2 LQKENI. V was pared by 3 bases and J by 6 bases, with 8 bases between. The CDR3 has 12 amino acids. The DNA of the CDR3 is TGTGCCAGCTCACCTCCAAGGGCTGAAGCTTTCTTT. It encodes CASSPPRAEAFF.

The chain recombines TRBV6-1 with TRBJ2-3; tentatively, D is TRBD1 (5 bases). The V end lost 2 bases, the J end lost 5 bases, and 11 bases lay between the germline ends. Germline V CDR1 and CDR2: MNHNS, SASEGT. There are 14 residues in the CDR3. CDR3: CASSEQGRRDTQYF. CDR3 sequence (DNA): TGTGCCAGCAGTGAACAGGGTAGGAGAGATACGCAGTATTTT.

As to this clone: Different DNA sequences within this sample yield the same CDR3. V is TRBV9 and J is TRBJ2-2; possible D gene TRBD2, 5 bases. The CDR3 covers 14 residues. The V gene lost 0 bases and the J gene lost 6 bases, with 9 bases spanning the gap. Germline V gives CDR1 SGDLS, CDR2 YYNGEE. The CDR3 protein is CASSVGSGAGELFF. CDR3 bases: TGTGCCAGCAGCGTAGGTTCCGGGGCCGGGGAGCTGTTTTTT. Using reference TRBV9 and TRBJ2-2 for the parts outside the CDR3, the full variable domain is DSGVTQTPKHLITATGQRVTLRCSPRSGDLSVYWYQQSLDQGLQFLIQYYNGEERAKGNILERFSAQQFPDLHSELNLSSLELGDSALYFCASSVGSGAGELFFGEGSRLTVL.

In its sample, this clone was seen a few times. The chain uses TRBV6-4 and TRBJ2-1; D gene unclear. Per the germline V gene, CDR1 is MRHNA and CDR2 is SNTAGT. V lost 11 bases, J lost 6 bases, and 14 bases lay in between. The CDR3 is 12 residues long. The DNA for the CDR3 is TGTGCCGGCGACCGGAGAGGCAATGAGCAGTTCTTC. Protein: CAGDRRGNEQFF.

This clone was observed a few times. The chain uses TRBV11-2 and TRBJ2-7; tentatively, D is TRBD2 (5 bases). This CDR3 comprises 12 residues. V lost 5 bases to trimming and J lost 7 bases, with 12 bases between them. Germline V gene sequence: CDR1 SGHAT, CDR2 FQNNGV. The CDR3 DNA reads TGTGCCAGCAGCCATGAACGGGGTGAGCAGTACTTC. This translates into CASSHERGEQYF.

Points on this clone: This may stem from a read error, because a much larger clone lies one nucleotide away. Other nucleotide sequences from this sample produce the same CDR3. The chain employs TRBV7-2 and TRBJ2-5; D gene ambiguous. The ends were cut back, 3 bases at V and 2 bases at J, with 1 base in the middle. CDR1 is SGHTA and CDR2 is FQGNSA in the germline V gene. The CDR3 consists of 11 residues. The CDR3 DNA reads as TGTGCCAGCAGCTTGCAAGAGACCCAGTACTTC. Residues: CASSLQETQYF.

This clone appeared a few times. The V gene is TRBV28, the J gene TRBJ1-2; 7 nucleotides line up with TRBD1. CDR3 size: 17 residues. From germline, CDR1 is MDHEN and CDR2 SYDVKM. V was clipped by 2 bases and J by 8 bases; unmatched bases: 17. The CDR3 region is CASSLPRQGTAYVGYTF. The CDR3 coding sequence is TGTGCCAGCAGTTTACCCCGACAGGGTACAGCCTATGTGGGCTACACCTTC.

This chain connects TRBV6-6 to TRBJ2-5; D unresolved. V lost 0 bases to trimming and J lost 5 bases, with 10 bases between them. Per germline, CDR1 MNHNY and CDR2 SVGAGI (reference sequence). CDR3 length: 14 residues. The chain's CDR3 is CASSYSELRETQYF. The CDR3 nucleotides are TGTGCCAGCAGTTACTCGGAACTTCGGGAGACCCAGTACTTC.

This clone occurred a few times. The chain carries TRBV10-3 and TRBJ1-3; no reliable D call. Germline V gives CDR1 ENHRY, CDR2 SYGVKD. This CDR3 has 13 amino acids. Between the trimmed V and J ends, which lost 11 bases and 2 bases, there was a span of 13 bases. The CDR3 loop is CAVTATTGNTIYF. The CDR3 nucleotides read TGTGCCGTAACAGCTACTACTGGAAACACCATATATTTT.

This chain joins TRBV5-5 and TRBJ2-3; D is unresolved. The germline gives CDR1 SGHKS, CDR2 YYEKEE (reference sequence). V was shortened by 4 bases and J by 6 bases, with 6 bases between the two germline ends. The CDR3 length is 11 residues. CDR3 region: CASSDLDTQYF. The CDR3 nucleotides read TGTGCCAGCAGCGATCTGGATACGCAGTATTTT.

This clone was counted between two and nine times. V is TRBV6-1 and J is TRBJ1-1; tentatively, D is TRBD1 (5 bases). Germline V gene lookup returns CDR1 MNHNS and CDR2 SASEGT. There are 14 residues in the CDR3. Trimming removed 11 bases from V and 1 base from J, with 17 bases in between. The CDR3 coding sequence is TGTGCCCCCGGGAGGGCAGGGAGGAACACTGAAGCTTTCTTT. Translation: CAPGRAGRNTEAFF.

This clone occurred a few times. V usage is TRBV2 and J usage is TRBJ2-7, with TRBD1 matching over 8 bases. The J call may be incorrect, as the DNA end agrees better with TRBJ2-5. This CDR3 has 13 amino acids. Per the germline V gene, CDR1 is SNHLY and CDR2 is FYNNEI. CDR3 bases: TGTGCCAGCAGTGAGGACAGGGCTGAGACCCAGTACTTC. This translates into CASSEDRAETQYF.

This chain uses TRBV11-2 with TRBJ2-3, with TRBD1 matching 7 bases. CDR1 and CDR2 (germline): SGHAT, FQNNGV. V lost 5 bases to trimming and J lost 0 bases; unmatched junction nucleotides: 8. The CDR3 is 16 residues long. CDR3 in DNA: TGTGCCAGCAGCCTATGGACAGGCACTAGCACAGATACGCAGTATTTT. Residues: CASSLWTGTSTDTQYF.

This clone has only a few counts. The chain is built from TRBV21-1 and TRBJ2-7. TRBV21-1 is listed as a pseudogene. The CDR3 spans 15 residues. The CDR3 region has the DNA TGTGCCAGCCTCAACTGGCCCGGGGGCGGTTACGAGCAGTACTTC. Its translation is CASLNWPGGGYEQYF.

The chain has TRBV7-2 and TRBJ1-3, with a possible D match to TRBD1 (5 bases). There are 16 residues in the CDR3. V dropped 5 bases and J dropped 2 bases, with 16 bases sitting between them. CDR1 SGHTA and CDR2 FQGNSA come from the germline V gene. The CDR3 region has the DNA TGTGCCAGCAGCGCTTATGTGGCAGGGACTGGAAACACCATATATTTT. Amino acid sequence: CASSAYVAGTGNTIYF.

The chain links TRBV20-1 to TRBJ2-1, with unresolved D. Germline values: CDR1 DFQATT, CDR2 SNEGSKA (reference sequence). The CDR3 sequence is 11 residues long. V was pared by 6 bases and J by 5 bases, with 8 bases between. The CDR3 bases are TGCAGTGCCCGGACCCACAATGAGCAGTTCTTC. Residues: CSARTHNEQFF.

In its sample, this clone was seen a few times. The chain joins TRBV5-4 to TRBJ2-3, with TRBD2 identical over 7 bases. CDR3 length: 16 amino acids. The junction had 10 bases not matched to a gene; V was cut back by 2 bases and J by 4 bases. Germline CDR1 SGHNT, CDR2 YYREEE (reference sequence). As DNA, the CDR3 is TGTGCCAGCAGCTTCTCTCGCGGGAGCGCGTCAGATACGCAGTATTTT. Translation: CASSFSRGSASDTQYF.

V usage is TRBV29-1 and J usage is TRBJ1-5, with a possible D match to TRBD1 (5 bases). V was trimmed by 1 base and J by 4 bases, leaving 8 bases between them. The length of the CDR3 is 13 residues. Germline V lookup: CDR1 SQVTM, CDR2 ANQGSEA. The CDR3 is CSVEGGPNQPQHF. CDR3 nucleotide sequence: TGCAGCGTTGAAGGGGGCCCGAATCAGCCCCAGCATTTT. The complete variable domain, with remaining parts taken from reference TRBV29-1 and TRBJ1-5, reads SAVISQKPSRDICQRGTSLTIQCQVDSQVTMMFWYRQQPGQSLTLIATANQGSEATYESGFVIDKFPISRPNLTFSTLTVSNMSPEDSSIYLCSVEGGPNQPQHFGDGTRLSIL.